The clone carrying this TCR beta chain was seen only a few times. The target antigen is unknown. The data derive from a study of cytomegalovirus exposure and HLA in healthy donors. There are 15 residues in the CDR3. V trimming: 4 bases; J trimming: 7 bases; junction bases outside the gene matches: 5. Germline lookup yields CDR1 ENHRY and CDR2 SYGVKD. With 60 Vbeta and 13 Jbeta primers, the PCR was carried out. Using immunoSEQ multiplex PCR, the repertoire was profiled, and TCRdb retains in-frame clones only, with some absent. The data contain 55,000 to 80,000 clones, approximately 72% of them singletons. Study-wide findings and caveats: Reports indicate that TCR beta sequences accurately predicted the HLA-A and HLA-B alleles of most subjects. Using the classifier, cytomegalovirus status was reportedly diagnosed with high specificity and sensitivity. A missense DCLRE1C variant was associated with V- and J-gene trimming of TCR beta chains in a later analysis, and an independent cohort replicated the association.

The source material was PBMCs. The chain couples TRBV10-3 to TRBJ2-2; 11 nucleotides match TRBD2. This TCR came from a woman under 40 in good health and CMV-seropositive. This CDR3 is CAISVRGLADGELFF. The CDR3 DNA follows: TGTGCCATCAGTGTTAGGGGACTAGCGGACGGGGAGCTGTTTTTT.